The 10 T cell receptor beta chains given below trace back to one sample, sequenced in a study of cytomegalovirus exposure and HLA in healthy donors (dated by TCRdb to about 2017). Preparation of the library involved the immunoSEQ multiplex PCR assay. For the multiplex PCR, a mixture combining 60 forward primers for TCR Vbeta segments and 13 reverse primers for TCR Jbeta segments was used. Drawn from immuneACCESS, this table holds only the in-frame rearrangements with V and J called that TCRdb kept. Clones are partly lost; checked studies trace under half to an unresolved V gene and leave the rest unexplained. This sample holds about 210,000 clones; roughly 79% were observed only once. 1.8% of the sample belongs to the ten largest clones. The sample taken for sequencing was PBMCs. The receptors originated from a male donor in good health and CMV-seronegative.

The CDR3 region is CASSLAVNNEQFF. The CDR3 DNA reads TGTGCCAGCTCCCTAGCGGTAAACAATGAGCAGTTCTTC. This chain uses TRBV28 with TRBJ2-1, with TRBD2 identical over 7 bases. This CDR3 spans 13 amino acids. V was pared by 8 bases and J by 5 bases, with 6 bases of the junction left unmatched. Looked up from germline, CDR1 is MDHEN and CDR2 is SYDVKM.

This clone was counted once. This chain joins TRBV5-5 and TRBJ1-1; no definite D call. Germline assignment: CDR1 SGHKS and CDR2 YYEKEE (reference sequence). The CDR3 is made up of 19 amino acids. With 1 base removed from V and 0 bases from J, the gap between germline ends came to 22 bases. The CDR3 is CASSLFSGYAGLMNTEAFF. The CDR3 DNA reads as TGTGCCAGCAGCTTGTTTAGCGGATACGCGGGTTTAATGAACACTGAAGCTTTCTTT.

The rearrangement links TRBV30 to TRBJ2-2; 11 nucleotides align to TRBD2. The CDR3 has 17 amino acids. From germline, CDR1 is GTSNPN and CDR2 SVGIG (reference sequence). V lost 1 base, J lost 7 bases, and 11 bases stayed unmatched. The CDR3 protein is CAWSEPRLAGFNGELFF. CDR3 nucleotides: TGTGCCTGGAGTGAGCCTCGACTAGCGGGGTTTAACGGGGAGCTGTTTTTT.

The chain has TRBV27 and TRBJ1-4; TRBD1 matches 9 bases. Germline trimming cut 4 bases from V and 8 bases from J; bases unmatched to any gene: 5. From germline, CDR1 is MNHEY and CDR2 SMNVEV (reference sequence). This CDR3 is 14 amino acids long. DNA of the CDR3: TGTGCCAGCAGTTGGGGGACAGGGCGCGAAAAACTGTTTTTT. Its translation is CASSWGTGREKLFF.

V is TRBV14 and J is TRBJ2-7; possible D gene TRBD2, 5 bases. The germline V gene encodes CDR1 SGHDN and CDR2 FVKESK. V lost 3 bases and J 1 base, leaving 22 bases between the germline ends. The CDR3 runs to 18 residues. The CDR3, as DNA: TGTGCCAGCAGCCACCCAACACGACGGGGTGTCTATTCCTACGAGCAGTACTTC. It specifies CASSHPTRRGVYSYEQYF.

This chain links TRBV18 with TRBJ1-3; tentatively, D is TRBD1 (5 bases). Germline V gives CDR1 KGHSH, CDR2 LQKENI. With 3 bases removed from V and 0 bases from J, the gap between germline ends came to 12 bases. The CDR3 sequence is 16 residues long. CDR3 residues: CASSPGQVSSGNTIYF. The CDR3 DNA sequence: TGTGCCAGCTCACCGGGGCAGGTGTCCTCTGGAAACACCATATATTTT.

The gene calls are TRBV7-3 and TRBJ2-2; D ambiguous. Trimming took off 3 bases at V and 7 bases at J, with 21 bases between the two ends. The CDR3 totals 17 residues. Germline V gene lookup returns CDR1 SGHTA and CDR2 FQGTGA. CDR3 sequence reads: CASSLRSRAAAIGELFF. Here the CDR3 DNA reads TGTGCCAGCAGCTTGCGTAGCCGCGCGGCGGCCATCGGGGAGCTGTTTTTT.

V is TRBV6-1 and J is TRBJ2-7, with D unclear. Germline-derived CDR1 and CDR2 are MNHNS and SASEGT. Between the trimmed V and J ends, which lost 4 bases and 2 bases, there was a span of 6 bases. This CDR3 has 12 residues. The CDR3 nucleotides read TGTGCCAGCAGTGCCCGTCCCTACGAGCAGTACTTC. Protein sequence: CASSARPYEQYF.

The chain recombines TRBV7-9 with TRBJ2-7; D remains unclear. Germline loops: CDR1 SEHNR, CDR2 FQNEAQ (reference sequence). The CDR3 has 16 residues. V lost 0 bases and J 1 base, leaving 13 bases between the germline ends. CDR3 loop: CASSLALNPLSYEQYF. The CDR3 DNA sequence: TGTGCCAGCAGCTTAGCCCTCAACCCCCTATCCTACGAGCAGTACTTC.

In nucleotides, the CDR3 is TGTGCCAGCAGACACTCCAGGGACACTGAAGCTTTCTTT. It encodes CASRHSRDTEAFF. V is TRBV2 and J is TRBJ1-1; maybe TRBD1 (5 bases). The length of the CDR3 is 13 residues. Germline values: CDR1 SNHLY, CDR2 FYNNEI. Trimming stripped 6 bases from V and 3 bases from J, with 11 bases between.